Following are 25 T cell receptor beta chains from one sample sequenced in a study of shared clonotypes between healthy human individuals. Libraries were prepared by immunoSEQ multiplex PCR; TCRdb keeps only in-frame clonotypes and omits some of them. The sample holds fewer than 3 million clones, about nine tenths seen once. The specimen was naive CD4+ T cells from PBMCs. Subset specified: CD45RA+ positively selected. The receptors shown here come from a young man in good health. Some clones in this sample may be carry-over from other donors' samples.

The J gene is TRBJ2-7, the V gene TRBV11-2; TRBD2 agrees at 7 bases. Germline loops: CDR1 SGHAT, CDR2 FQNNGV. CDR3 size: 15 residues. V lost 3 bases to trimming and J lost 8 bases; unmatched junction nucleotides: 13. CDR3 in DNA: TGTGCCAGCAGCTTCCCCGAAAGACTCGGGAGGAAGCAGTACTTC. This gives the protein CASSFPERLGRKQYF.

The CDR3 here is CASSLEPPEYGDEQYF. The CDR3 region has the DNA TGTGCCAGCAGCTTGGAACCCCCTGAGTACGGGGACGAGCAGTACTTC. The genes are TRBV5-5 and TRBJ2-7, with D perhaps matching TRBD2 (5 bases). The CDR3 consists of 16 residues. Germline V gene data show CDR1 as SGHKS and CDR2 as YYEKEE (reference sequence). Trimming pared 0 bases from V and 5 bases from J, leaving 18 bases between.

V is TRBV11-1 and J is TRBJ1-1; the D is unclear. V lost 5 bases to trimming and J lost 0 bases, with 13 bases between them. CDR3 length: 15 residues. CDR1 is SGHAT, CDR2 FQDESV, per germline (reference sequence). Here the CDR3 DNA reads TGTGCCAGCAGCCTAACGAAAGGTGTGAACACTGAAGCTTTCTTT. Its translation: CASSLTKGVNTEAFF.

The V gene is TRBV5-4, the J gene TRBJ1-1; the D gene is possibly TRBD1 (5 bases). Germline values: CDR1 SGHNT, CDR2 YYREEE (reference sequence). This CDR3 has 17 residues. Trimming shortened V by 0 bases and J by 1 base, and 16 bases separated the two germline ends. The CDR3 nucleotides are TGTGCCAGCAGCTTGGCCCCCCCACCTGGGGGGAACACTGAAGCTTTCTTT. Translating gives CASSLAPPPGGNTEAFF.

DNA of the CDR3: TGTGCCAGCAGCGACTCCAGGACAGGGCTAAATGAAAAACTGTTTTTT. This translates into CASSDSRTGLNEKLFF. The chain joins TRBV2 to TRBJ1-4; 8 bases fit TRBD1. V lost 6 bases, J lost 5 bases, and 11 bases stayed unmatched. The CDR3 extends over 16 amino acids. Looked up from germline, CDR1 is SNHLY and CDR2 is FYNNEI.

This chain joins TRBV11-2 and TRBJ2-2, with 15 bases fitting TRBD2. CDR1 and CDR2 (germline): SGHAT, FQNNGV. The CDR3 is 17 residues long. The V gene end was trimmed by 6 bases and the J gene end by 0 bases; junction bases not matched to a gene: 2. The CDR3 protein is CASRGLAGGTNTGELFF. CDR3 nucleotide sequence: TGTGCCAGCAGGGGACTAGCGGGAGGTACGAACACCGGGGAGCTGTTTTTT.

In its sample, this clone was seen a few times. This chain joins TRBV5-1 and TRBJ1-1, with 11 positions matching TRBD1. Germline CDR1 reads SGHRS; CDR2 reads YFSETQ. This CDR3 has 13 residues. V was clipped by 4 bases and J by 10 bases; unmatched bases: 6. CDR3 sequence (DNA): TGCGCCAGCAGCCAAGGACAGGGGGCATCAGCTTTCTTT. It codes for CASSQGQGASAFF.

The chain recombines TRBV10-3 with TRBJ2-4; the D is unclear. V was clipped by 2 bases and J by 0 bases, with 5 bases between them. The germline CDR1 and CDR2 sequences are ENHRY and SYGVKD. The CDR3 has 14 residues. CDR3 amino acids: CAISEGVAKNIQYF. Written as DNA, the CDR3 is TGTGCCATCAGTGAGGGGGTAGCCAAAAACATTCAGTACTTC.

The chain has TRBV19 and TRBJ2-1; 10 bases are a match to TRBD2. CDR3 length: 16 amino acids. J lost 4 bases, V lost 3 bases, and 6 bases had no gene match. Germline V CDR1 and CDR2: LNHDA, SQIVND (reference sequence). The CDR3 loop reads CASSIASGSKYNEQFF. The CDR3 DNA follows: TGTGCCAGTAGTATCGCTAGCGGGAGTAAGTACAATGAGCAGTTCTTC. The full variable domain, rest sourced from reference TRBV19 and TRBJ2-1, is DGGITQSPKYLFRKEGQNVTLSCEQNLNHDAMYWYRQDPGQGLRLIYYSQIVNDFQKGDIAEGYSVSREKKESFPLTVTSAQKNPTAFYLCASSIASGSKYNEQFFGPGTRLTVL.

The rearrangement links TRBV28 to TRBJ2-7; D is unresolved. Per germline, CDR1 MDHEN and CDR2 SYDVKM. CDR3 length equals 15 residues. V was pared by 6 bases and J by 5 bases, with 20 bases between. CDR3 residues: CASRDQGYPGHEQYF. DNA of the CDR3: TGTGCCAGCAGGGATCAAGGGTACCCCGGACACGAGCAGTACTTC.

Turning to this clone: The sample carries other DNA sequences with the same CDR3. This chain uses TRBV5-1 with TRBJ2-7, with D unresolved. The V end lost 1 base, the J end lost 0 bases, and 11 bases lay between the germline ends. The CDR3 length is 15 residues. CDR1 and CDR2 from the germline V gene are SGHRS and YFSETQ. The CDR3 loop is CASSLSGQSSYEQYF. DNA for the CDR3: TGCGCCAGCAGCTTGAGTGGGCAGAGCTCCTACGAGCAGTACTTC.

J is TRBJ2-3 and V is TRBV5-4, with 10 bases that match TRBD2. Germline loops: CDR1 SGHNT, CDR2 YYREEE (reference sequence). Losses at the gene ends were 6 bases for V and 3 bases for J; bases not matched to a gene: 16. The CDR3 consists of 18 residues. The CDR3 spells CASTPGAGGPSGTDTQYF. As DNA, the CDR3 is TGTGCCAGCACCCCTGGAGCGGGAGGGCCCTCAGGGACAGATACGCAGTATTTT.

This chain joins TRBV30 and TRBJ1-1; TRBD1 is a possible D gene (6 bases). The length of the CDR3 is 13 residues. Germline CDR1 and CDR2: GTSNPN and SVGIG (reference sequence). Trimming shortened V by 6 bases and J by 7 bases, and 18 bases separated the two germline ends. This CDR3 is CACGQFYSGEAFF. CDR3 DNA: TGTGCCTGCGGACAGTTTTATTCGGGTGAAGCTTTCTTT.

This chain joins TRBV27 and TRBJ2-7; unclear D gene. V dropped 7 bases and J dropped 1 base, with 8 bases sitting between them. Looked up from germline, CDR1 is MNHEY and CDR2 is SMNVEV (reference sequence). This CDR3 spans 12 amino acids. The CDR3 coding sequence is TGTGCCAGCAACTGTCGATCCTACGAGCAGTACTTC. It specifies CASNCRSYEQYF.

Only one count was recorded for this clone. This rearrangement joins TRBV2 to TRBJ1-3; no definite D call. The germline V gene has CDR1 SNHLY and CDR2 FYNNEI. The CDR3 is made up of 14 amino acids. Trimming stripped 3 bases from V and 0 bases from J, with 6 bases between. The CDR3 DNA reads TGTGCCAGCAGTGACGGAGCCTCTGGAAACACCATATATTTT. Its protein product is CASSDGASGNTIYF.

The chain recombines TRBV11-2 with TRBJ2-3, with 10 nucleotides matching TRBD2. This CDR3 is built from 17 residues. The V and J ends lost 5 bases and 3 bases, in that order; junction bases with no gene match: 11. Per the germline V gene, CDR1 is SGHAT and CDR2 is FQNNGV. This CDR3 is CASSLRELAGETDTQYF. In nucleotides, the CDR3 is TGTGCCAGCAGCCTACGAGAGCTAGCGGGAGAAACAGATACGCAGTATTTT.

The V and J genes are TRBV2 and TRBJ2-1; tentative D call: TRBD2 (6 bases). The V end was cut by 6 bases, the J end by 3 bases, with 12 bases between. The V gene's germline CDR1 is SNHLY and CDR2 FYNNEI. The CDR3 sequence is 14 residues long. DNA of the CDR3: TGTGCCAGCAGCCAGGAGGGCCGCTACAATGAGCAGTTCTTC. This translates into CASSQEGRYNEQFF. The whole variable domain, remainder taken from reference TRBV2 and TRBJ2-1, is EPEVTQTPSHQVTQMGQEVILRCVPISNHLYFYWYRQILGQKVEFLVSFYNNEISEKSEIFDDQFSVERPDGSNFTLKIRSTKLEDSAMYFCASSQEGRYNEQFFGPGTRLTVL.

The V and J genes are TRBV28 and TRBJ2-7, with 7 positions matching TRBD1. This CDR3 region has 13 residues. J gave up 5 bases and V 5 bases, and 6 bases lay outside the gene matches. Germline-derived CDR1 and CDR2 are MDHEN and SYDVKM. CDR3 DNA sequence: TGTGCCAGCAGTCCGGGGACAGTCCACGAGCAGTACTTC. Translated: CASSPGTVHEQYF.

The V and J genes are TRBV5-1 and TRBJ2-5; D is unresolved. V lost 7 bases to trimming and J lost 1 base, with 11 bases between them. The CDR3 has 13 amino acids. Germline V gives CDR1 SGHRS, CDR2 YFSETQ. CDR3 sequence: CASAGLPQETQYF. The CDR3 nucleotides read TGCGCCAGCGCTGGTCTACCCCAAGAGACCCAGTACTTC. Combining the CDR3 with reference TRBV5-1 and TRBJ2-5 gives the whole variable domain KAGVTQTPRYLIKTRGQQVTLSCSPISGHRSVSWYQQTPGQGLQFLFEYFSETQRNKGNFPGRFSGRQFSNSRSEMNVSTLELGDSALYLCASAGLPQETQYFGPGTRLLVL.

This chain links TRBV7-9 with TRBJ2-1, with D perhaps TRBD2 (5 bases). V lost 6 bases, J lost 9 bases, and 12 bases lay in between. The CDR3 runs 12 residues. CDR1 is SEHNR, CDR2 FQNEAQ, per germline (reference sequence). CDR3 amino acids: CASRSTGFEQFF. CDR3 nucleotides: TGTGCCAGCAGATCCACGGGGTTTGAGCAGTTCTTC.

Here the CDR3 reads CASSPVPPHGDQPQHF. Here the CDR3 DNA reads TGTGCCAGCTCACCAGTTCCGCCTCACGGGGATCAGCCCCAGCATTTT. This chain uses TRBV18 with TRBJ1-5; no reliable D call. This CDR3 has 16 amino acids. The V end lost 2 bases, the J end lost 5 bases, and 16 bases lay between the germline ends. Germline lookup yields CDR1 KGHSH and CDR2 LQKENI.

The chain joins TRBV7-8 to TRBJ2-3; D unresolved. CDR3 size: 11 residues. V lost 5 bases and J 4 bases, leaving 4 bases between the germline ends. Germline CDR1 reads SGHVS; CDR2 reads FQNEAQ. CDR3 amino acids: CASSPADTQYF. In nucleotides, the CDR3 is TGTGCCAGCAGCCCGGCAGATACGCAGTATTTT.

In regard to this clone: The sample holds other DNA sequences that translate to the same CDR3. The rearrangement joins TRBV9 to TRBJ2-7; 10 nucleotides align to TRBD2. In germline, CDR1 is SGDLS, CDR2 YYNGEE. The CDR3 has 15 amino acids. V was pared by 0 bases and J by 1 base, with 1 base of the junction left unmatched. CDR3 sequence (DNA): TGTGCCAGCAGCGTAGGGACTAGCGGATCCTACGAGCAGTACTTC. This encodes CASSVGTSGSYEQYF.

The chain has TRBV5-1 and TRBJ2-4; D is unclear. V gave up 4 bases and J gave up 0 bases, with 8 bases separating them. Germline lookup yields CDR1 SGHRS and CDR2 YFSETQ. The length of the CDR3 is 14 residues. CDR3 bases: TGCGCCAGCAGCGGGGAAACAGCCAAAAACATTCAGTACTTC. As protein: CASSGETAKNIQYF.

The chain carries TRBV6-6 and TRBJ2-2; no clear D. In germline, CDR1 is MNHNY, CDR2 SVGAGI (reference sequence). The CDR3 has 15 amino acids. V was shortened by 0 bases and J by 6 bases, with 11 bases between the two germline ends. For the CDR3, the DNA is TGTGCCAGCAGTTACTCTTCCCGAGGACCCGGGGAGCTGTTTTTT. It encodes CASSYSSRGPGELFF.